The 5 T cell receptor beta chains listed next were all sequenced from one sample in a study of shared clonotypes between healthy human individuals. The assay was immunoSEQ multiplex PCR, and TCRdb's table has in-frame clones only and misses some. The sample lists around 2.5 million clones; roughly 93% were seen once. Material for sequencing was naive CD4+ T cells from PBMCs. Indicated subset: CD45RA+ positively selected. These receptors were taken from a man between 18 and 29 years old in good health. Some clones in this sample may be carry-over from other donors' samples.

The genes are TRBV4-2 and TRBJ2-7, with TRBD2 matching 14 bases. Germline-derived CDR1 and CDR2 are LGHNA and YNFKEQ. V gave up 4 bases and J gave up 2 bases; unmatched junction bases: 7. The CDR3 totals 17 residues. This CDR3 reads CASSRWTSGGTPYEQYF. In DNA, the CDR3 is TGTGCCAGCAGCCGCTGGACTAGCGGGGGGACTCCCTACGAGCAGTACTTC.

The V gene is TRBV9, the J gene TRBJ1-1, with a weak D call TRBD1 (5 bases). Germline CDR1 reads SGDLS; CDR2 reads YYNGEE. Trimming pared 4 bases from V and 10 bases from J, leaving 23 bases between. There are 15 residues in the CDR3. CDR3 nucleotide sequence: TGTGCCAGCAGCCCGACGACGGGCGAATGGAGGGGAGCTTTCTTT. Protein sequence: CASSPTTGEWRGAFF.

J is TRBJ2-3 and V is TRBV7-9, with D unclear. Trimming shortened V by 5 bases and J by 7 bases, and 13 bases separated the two germline ends. This CDR3 is built from 13 residues. In germline, CDR1 is SEHNR, CDR2 FQNEAQ (reference sequence). The CDR3 nucleotides are TGTGCCAGCAGCCCAAATTCTGGGAATACGCAGTATTTT. It is translated as CASSPNSGNTQYF.

The gene calls are TRBV7-3 and TRBJ2-1; 7 positions agree with TRBD2. In germline, CDR1 is SGHTA, CDR2 FQGTGA. With 2 bases clipped from V and 7 bases from J, the junction kept 11 bases outside the gene matches. The CDR3 totals 16 residues. Here the CDR3 reads CASSLLGAGISNEQFF. The CDR3 coding sequence is TGTGCCAGCAGCTTACTCGGAGCGGGGATAAGTAATGAGCAGTTCTTC.

With regard to this clone: The same CDR3 also results from other DNA sequences found in this sample. The V and J genes are TRBV2 and TRBJ2-7; the match to TRBD1 covers 8 bases. The CDR3 is made up of 14 amino acids. CDR1 SNHLY and CDR2 FYNNEI come from the germline V gene. Trimming removed 3 bases from V and 4 bases from J; junction bases left unmatched: 5. CDR3 bases: TGTGCCAGCAGTGATCAAGGGACAGGTTACGAGCAGTACTTC. It yields the protein CASSDQGTGYEQYF.